Each of the 8 T cell receptor beta chains below was sequenced from the same sample in a study of T cells after yellow fever vaccination. TCRdb reanalysed the 5' RACE reads using MiXCR and keeps one entry per CDR3 protein. The repertoire holds approximately 120,000 distinct CDR3 sequences, with roughly 10% as singletons. Material: CD8+ T cells sorted from PBMCs, obtained on the day of the yellow fever booster vaccination. These receptors were taken from a man between 18 and 35 years old who received the YFV17D yellow fever vaccine.

V is TRBV11-1 and J is TRBJ2-3, with D unclear. CDR3 length: 12 residues. V lost 8 bases, J lost 0 bases, and 6 bases lay in between. The germline CDR1 and CDR2 sequences are SGHAT and FQDESV (reference sequence). CDR3 sequence: CASALSTDTQYF. In nucleotides, the CDR3 is TGTGCCAGCGCCCTCAGCACAGATACGCAGTATTTT.

The chain has TRBV29-1 and TRBJ1-6; D might be TRBD1 (6 bases). CDR1 is SQVTM, CDR2 ANQGSEA, per germline. The CDR3 has 11 residues. Trimming pared 6 bases from V and 15 bases from J, leaving 15 bases between. The CDR3 nucleotides are TGCAGCGTGTGGACAGCGGGCCACCTCCACTTT. Its protein is CSVWTAGHLHF.

This clonotype was observed at least ten times. This rearrangement joins TRBV6-5 to TRBJ1-1; tentatively, D is TRBD1 (6 bases). With 0 bases removed from V and 1 base from J, the gap between germline ends came to 9 bases. CDR1 MNHEY and CDR2 SVGAGI come from the germline V gene. CDR3 size: 15 residues. CDR3 sequence: CASSYSGTQNTEAFF. The CDR3 coding sequence is TGTGCCAGCAGTTACTCCGGGACACAGAACACTGAAGCTTTCTTT.

DNA of the CDR3: TGTGCCACCAGTGATACCCGGACAGATGTCACCGGGGAGCTGTTTTTT. Its translation: CATSDTRTDVTGELFF. The chain uses TRBV24-1 and TRBJ2-2; D possibly corresponds to TRBD1 (6 bases). The CDR3 is 16 residues long. The germline V and J ends were trimmed by 3 bases and 4 bases, with 14 bases remaining between them. Germline loops: CDR1 KGHDR, CDR2 SFDVKD.

The V gene is TRBV15, the J gene TRBJ1-5; possibly TRBD1 for D (5 bases). V was shortened by 5 bases and J by 4 bases, with 15 bases between the two germline ends. CDR1 and CDR2 (germline): LNHNV, YYDKDF (reference sequence). CDR3 size: 15 residues. CDR3: CATSQSAGTNQPQHF. The DNA for the CDR3 is TGTGCCACCAGCCAAAGCGCGGGGACGAATCAGCCCCAGCATTTT.

This clonotype was seen more than once but under ten times. The rearrangement uses TRBV7-4 and TRBJ1-2; D not resolved. Germline CDR1 reads SGHVT; CDR2 reads SQSDAQ. V shed 6 bases and J shed 7 bases, with 6 bases lying between them. This CDR3 is 10 amino acids long. The CDR3 DNA follows: TGTGCCAGCAGTCTAAGTGGCTACACCTTC. Amino acids: CASSLSGYTF. The full variable domain, completed using reference TRBV7-4 and TRBJ1-2, is GAGVSQSPRYKVAKRGRDVALRCDSISGHVTLYWYRQTLGQGSEVLTYSQSDAQRDKSGRPSGRFSAERPERSVSTLKIQRTEQGDSAVYLCASSLSGYTFGSGTRLTVV.

The chain uses TRBV7-9 and TRBJ2-1; D perhaps matches TRBD2 (6 bases). V gave up 8 bases and J gave up 0 bases, with 20 bases separating them. This CDR3 region has 17 residues. CDR1 is SEHNR, CDR2 FQNEAQ, per germline (reference sequence). The CDR3 DNA reads TGTGCCAGCGGGTTAGACCGGGACTTGACCTCCTACAATGAGCAGTTCTTC. Translated: CASGLDRDLTSYNEQFF.

This clonotype was observed once. The rearrangement links TRBV19 to TRBJ1-2; D perhaps matches TRBD1 (6 bases). Germline V gene data show CDR1 as LNHDA and CDR2 as SQIVND (reference sequence). Trimming removed 5 bases at V and 7 bases at J, with 14 bases between. The CDR3 length is 13 residues. CDR3 protein: CASSLRTAAGYTF. Written as DNA, the CDR3 is TGTGCCAGTAGTCTGAGGACAGCCGCTGGCTACACCTTC.